This T cell receptor beta chain was found in a study of T-cell reconstitution after alpha-beta-depleted transplantation in children. Study findings and constraints: T-cell counts and diversity at one year following transplant were attributed mainly to newly produced T cells. Recipient T cells and thymic progenitors that survived gave rise to the high TCRbeta diversity observed at day 60 in some patients. After transplant, at about two months, alpha-beta T cells were reportedly derived from several hundred expanded graft clones.

A library of TCRbeta sequences, prepared with unique molecular identifiers, was generated. Each CDR3 protein is one row after TCRdb ran MiXCR on the PCR reads. Counted here are some 600,000 distinct CDR3 sequences, around 13% occurring once; the ten biggest clones make up about 2%. Remarks on this clonotype: No antigen is known for it.

The CDR3 has 16 residues. Trimming took 4 bases from V and 4 from J; bases not matched to a gene: 9. Germline V gene lookup returns CDR1 MNHEY and CDR2 SMNVEV (reference sequence). The clonotype was recovered from a male patient younger than 18 who had a stem cell transplant for acute myeloid leukemia, so the T cells may come from the graft donor. The sequencing here drew on PBMCs, mostly from graft donor cells, taken 360 days after TCRalphabeta/CD19-depleted stem cell transplant. J is TRBJ2-7 and V is TRBV27; 11 bases match TRBD2. The CDR3 reads CASSSLAGGLQYEQYF. The CDR3 DNA reads TGTGCCAGCAGTTCCTTAGCGGGAGGGCTTCAATACGAGCAGTACTTC.